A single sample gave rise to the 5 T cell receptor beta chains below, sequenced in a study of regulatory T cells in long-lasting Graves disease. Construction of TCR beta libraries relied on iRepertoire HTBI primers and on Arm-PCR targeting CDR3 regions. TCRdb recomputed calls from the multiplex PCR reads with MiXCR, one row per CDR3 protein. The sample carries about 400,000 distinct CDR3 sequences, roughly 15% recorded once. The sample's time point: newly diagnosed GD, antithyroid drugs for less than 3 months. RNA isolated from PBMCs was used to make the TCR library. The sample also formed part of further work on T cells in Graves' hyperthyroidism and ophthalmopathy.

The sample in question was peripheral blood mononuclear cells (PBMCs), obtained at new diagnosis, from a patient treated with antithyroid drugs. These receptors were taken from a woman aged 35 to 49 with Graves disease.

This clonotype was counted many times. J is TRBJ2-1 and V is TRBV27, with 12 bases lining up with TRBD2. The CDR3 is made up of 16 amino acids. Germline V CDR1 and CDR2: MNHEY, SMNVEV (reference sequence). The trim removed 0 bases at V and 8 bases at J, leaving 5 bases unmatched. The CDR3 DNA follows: TGTGCCAGCAGTTTATCGGGACTAGCGGGTGGGTATGAGCAGTTCTTC. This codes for CASSLSGLAGGYEQFF.

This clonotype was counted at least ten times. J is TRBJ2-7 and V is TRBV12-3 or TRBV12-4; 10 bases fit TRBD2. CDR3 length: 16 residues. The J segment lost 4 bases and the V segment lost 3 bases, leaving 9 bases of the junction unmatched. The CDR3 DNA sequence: TGTGCCAGCAGTTTTTCGGCTAGCGGGAGCATGTACGAGCAGTACTTC. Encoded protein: CASSFSASGSMYEQYF.

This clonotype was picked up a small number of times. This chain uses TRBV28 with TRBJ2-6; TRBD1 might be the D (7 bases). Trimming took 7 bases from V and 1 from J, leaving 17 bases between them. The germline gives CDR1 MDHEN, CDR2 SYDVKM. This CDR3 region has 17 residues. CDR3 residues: CASTSGGIWSGANVLTF. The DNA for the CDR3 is TGTGCCAGCACCTCAGGGGGGATTTGGTCTGGGGCCAACGTCCTGACTTTC.

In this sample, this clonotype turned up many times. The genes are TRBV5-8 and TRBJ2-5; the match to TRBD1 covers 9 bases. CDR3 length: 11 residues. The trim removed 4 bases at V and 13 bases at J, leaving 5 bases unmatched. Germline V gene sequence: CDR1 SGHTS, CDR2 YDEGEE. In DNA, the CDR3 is TGTGCCAGCAGCACAGGGGGCCTCGGGTACTTC. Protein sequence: CASSTGGLGYF.

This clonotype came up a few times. This CDR3 reads CASTPSRWAPSGANVLTF. DNA of the CDR3: TGTGCCAGCACCCCTTCCCGTTGGGCCCCCTCTGGGGCCAACGTCCTGACTTTC. The chain couples TRBV28 to TRBJ2-6; D is unclear. Germline V CDR1 and CDR2: MDHEN, SYDVKM. The CDR3 runs to 18 residues. Trimming took off 7 bases at V and 0 bases at J, with 19 bases between the two ends.